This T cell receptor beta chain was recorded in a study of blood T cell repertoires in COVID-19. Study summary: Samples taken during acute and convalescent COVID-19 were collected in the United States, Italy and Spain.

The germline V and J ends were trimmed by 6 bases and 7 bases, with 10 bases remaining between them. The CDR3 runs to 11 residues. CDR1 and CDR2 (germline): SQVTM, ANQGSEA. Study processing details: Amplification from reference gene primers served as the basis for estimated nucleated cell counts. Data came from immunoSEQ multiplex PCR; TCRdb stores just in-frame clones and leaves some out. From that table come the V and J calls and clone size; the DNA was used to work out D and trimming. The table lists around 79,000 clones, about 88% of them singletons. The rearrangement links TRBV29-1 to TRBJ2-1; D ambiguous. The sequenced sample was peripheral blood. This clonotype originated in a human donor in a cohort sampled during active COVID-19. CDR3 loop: CSVHNYNEQFF. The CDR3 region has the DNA TGCAGCGTCCATAACTATAATGAGCAGTTCTTC.